This T cell receptor beta chain was observed in a study of blood T cells in healthy people across ages. A sample-barcoded 5' primer and a J-beta primer mix were used in a second PCR of about 7 to 12 cycles. Each CDR3 protein is one row after TCRdb ran MiXCR on the 5' RACE reads. This sample has about 970,000 distinct CDR3 sequences; 51% occur once, and the top ten carry 20% to 25%. V was trimmed by 4 bases and J by 0 bases, leaving 14 bases between them. CDR3 length equals 15 residues. Germline V gene lookup returns CDR1 SGHTS and CDR2 YDEGEE. Specimen: blood. V and J are TRBV5-8 and TRBJ2-7; no reliable D call. This sequence was found in an older woman in good health. The CDR3: CASSRGTDRSYEQYF. In nucleotides, the CDR3 is TGTGCCAGCAGCCGAGGCACAGATCGCTCCTACGAGCAGTACTTC.